Shown below are 23 T cell receptor beta chains from a single sample sequenced in a study of cytomegalovirus exposure and HLA in healthy donors. The PCR used 60 Vbeta and 13 Jbeta primers. Sequenced by immunoSEQ multiplex PCR; TCRdb stores in-frame clones only, minus some. Of about 100,000 clones listed, around 85% are singletons. The sequenced material came from PBMCs. The receptors come from a man aged 40-50 years in good health and CMV-seropositive.

This chain connects TRBV10-3 to TRBJ2-5, with 10 bases matching TRBD1. After removal of 3 bases from V and 5 bases from J, the junction contained 9 bases not matched to a gene. The CDR3 covers 16 residues. CDR1 is ENHRY and CDR2 is SYGVKD in the germline V gene. The CDR3 here is CAISDPDRGIQETQYF. The CDR3 DNA reads TGTGCCATCAGTGACCCGGACAGGGGGATTCAGGAGACCCAGTACTTC.

This chain uses TRBV19 with TRBJ1-2, with D uncertain. Germline loops: CDR1 LNHDA, CDR2 SQIVND (reference sequence). The V gene lost 3 bases and the J gene lost 4 bases, with 3 bases spanning the gap. The CDR3 has 11 amino acids. This CDR3 is CASSMAYGYTF. The CDR3 coding sequence is TGTGCCAGTAGTATGGCCTATGGCTACACCTTC.

This chain links TRBV28 with TRBJ2-1; D is perhaps TRBD1 (6 bases). The CDR3 is 14 amino acids. With 7 bases removed from V and 5 bases from J, the gap between germline ends came to 15 bases. In germline, CDR1 is MDHEN, CDR2 SYDVKM. The CDR3 here is CASTLRTGHNEQFF. The CDR3 coding sequence is TGTGCCAGCACCCTACGTACAGGGCACAATGAGCAGTTCTTC.

The V call is TRBV10-3, the J call TRBJ2-7, with D possibly TRBD2 on 5 matching bases. The length of the CDR3 is 13 residues. CDR1 ENHRY and CDR2 SYGVKD come from the germline V gene. V was cut by 9 bases and J by 2 bases, with 14 bases left in between. CDR3 DNA sequence: TGTGCCATTTCCCTGGGGAGCGCCTACGAGCAGTACTTC. It codes for CAISLGSAYEQYF.

V is TRBV28 and J is TRBJ1-2; D is uncertain. V was clipped by 2 bases and J by 6 bases, with 13 bases between them. CDR3 length: 14 residues. Germline CDR1 and CDR2: MDHEN and SYDVKM. CDR3 loop: CASSLGLPVNGYTF. As DNA, the CDR3 is TGTGCCAGCAGTTTAGGGCTTCCAGTGAATGGCTACACCTTC.

The chain joins TRBV6-1 to TRBJ1-5, with D maybe TRBD1 (6 bases). The V gene's germline CDR1 is MNHNS and CDR2 SASEGT. V shed 10 bases and J shed 0 bases, with 13 bases lying between them. This CDR3 is 14 amino acids long. The CDR3 loop is CATAVDSSNQPQHF. The CDR3 nucleotides read TGTGCCACCGCGGTGGACAGTAGCAATCAGCCCCAGCATTTT.

This clone has a handful of counts. The chain uses TRBV27 and TRBJ1-5, with D hard to call. The CDR3 extends over 14 amino acids. Trimming left V 6 bases short and J 6 bases short, with 15 bases between. CDR1 and CDR2 from the germline V gene are MNHEY and SMNVEV (reference sequence). For the CDR3, the DNA is TGTGCCAGCAGCAATAACGAGGGCAGTCAGCCCCAGCATTTT. Its translation: CASSNNEGSQPQHF.

The chain links TRBV11-2 to TRBJ2-5, with D perhaps TRBD2 (6 bases). This CDR3 is 12 amino acids long. V dropped 3 bases and J dropped 4 bases, with 6 bases sitting between them. Germline V gene sequence: CDR1 SGHAT, CDR2 FQNNGV. The CDR3 DNA reads as TGTGCCAGCAGCTTCGGGGGAGAGACCCAGTACTTC. It encodes CASSFGGETQYF.

The V and J genes are TRBV5-1 and TRBJ2-1; D unclear. The germline gives CDR1 SGHRS, CDR2 YFSETQ. V lost 3 bases and J lost 5, with 12 bases in between. The CDR3 totals 14 residues. The CDR3 protein is CASSSSTSDNEQFF. The CDR3, as DNA: TGCGCCAGCAGCTCTTCCACAAGCGACAATGAGCAGTTCTTC.

The chain combines TRBV18 with TRBJ2-6; tentatively, D is TRBD1 (6 bases). The CDR3 has 17 residues. V was cut by 3 bases and J by 3 bases, with 15 bases left in between. In germline, CDR1 is KGHSH, CDR2 LQKENI. CDR3 loop: CASSPLITGFGANVLTF. The CDR3 DNA sequence: TGTGCCAGCTCACCCCTAATAACAGGGTTTGGGGCCAACGTCCTGACTTTC.

The rearrangement joins TRBV13 to TRBJ2-5, with 7 bases lining up with TRBD2. CDR1 and CDR2 (germline): PRHDT, FYEKMQ (reference sequence). The CDR3 has 13 amino acids. V gave up 1 base and J gave up 4 bases; unmatched junction bases: 0. CDR3 nucleotide sequence: TGTGCCAGCAGCTTAGCGGGGGGAGAGACCCAGTACTTC. Translated: CASSLAGGETQYF.

About this clone: The sample holds other DNA sequences that translate to the same CDR3. CDR3 sequence reads: CASRDRRGQGTYEQYF. The CDR3 region has the DNA TGTGCCAGCAGGGACCGTCGGGGACAGGGGACCTACGAGCAGTACTTC. The chain joins TRBV7-2 to TRBJ2-7; 10 nucleotides match TRBD1. This CDR3 comprises 16 residues. The junction had 10 bases not matched to a gene; V was cut back by 6 bases and J by 2 bases. Germline assignment: CDR1 SGHTA and CDR2 FQGNSA.

Points on this clone: Additional DNA sequences in this sample encode the identical CDR3. This chain connects TRBV5-1 to TRBJ2-3; 7 nucleotides line up with TRBD1. The CDR3 has 14 amino acids. Germline V gene lookup returns CDR1 SGHRS and CDR2 YFSETQ. Trimming removed 4 bases from V and 5 bases from J; junction bases left unmatched: 7. CDR3 sequence reads: CASSLETGKDTQYF. The CDR3 DNA reads TGCGCCAGCAGCCTCGAGACAGGGAAAGATACGCAGTATTTT. Combining the CDR3 with reference TRBV5-1 and TRBJ2-3 gives the whole variable domain KAGVTQTPRYLIKTRGQQVTLSCSPISGHRSVSWYQQTPGQGLQFLFEYFSETQRNKGNFPGRFSGRQFSNSRSEMNVSTLELGDSALYLCASSLETGKDTQYFGPGTRLTVL.

The rearrangement joins TRBV5-4 to TRBJ2-3; TRBD2 matches 9 bases. The CDR3 consists of 15 residues. Trimming cost V 4 bases and J 5 bases; bases outside gene matches: 8. Per the germline V gene, CDR1 is SGHNT and CDR2 is YYREEE (reference sequence). For the CDR3, the DNA is TGTGCCAGCAGCCACAGCGGGGGGCTGAGAGATACGCAGTATTTT. Its translation is CASSHSGGLRDTQYF.

V usage is TRBV11-2 and J usage is TRBJ1-1, with TRBD1 identical over 7 bases. This CDR3 has 15 residues. J lost 4 bases, V lost 2 bases, and 7 bases had no gene match. Germline V lookup: CDR1 SGHAT, CDR2 FQNNGV. CDR3 amino acids: CASSLSPAGGTEAFF. In nucleotides, the CDR3 is TGTGCCAGCAGCTTATCCCCCGCAGGGGGCACTGAAGCTTTCTTT.

This rearrangement joins TRBV10-1 to TRBJ2-3; D gene uncertain. The CDR3 extends over 15 amino acids. From germline, CDR1 is WNHNN and CDR2 SYGVQD (reference sequence). V was clipped by 2 bases and J by 2 bases, with 11 bases between them. CDR3 sequence reads: CASSEKEILTDTQYF. In nucleotides, the CDR3 is TGCGCCAGCAGTGAGAAGGAGATCCTCACAGATACGCAGTATTTT.

The chain employs TRBV30 and TRBJ2-7, with D tentatively TRBD2 (5 bases). The germline V gene encodes CDR1 GTSNPN and CDR2 SVGIG (reference sequence). The CDR3 consists of 13 residues. V shed 0 bases and J shed 2 bases, with 8 bases lying between them. The CDR3 loop is CAWSVEVPYEQYF. CDR3 sequence (DNA): TGTGCCTGGAGTGTGGAGGTCCCCTACGAGCAGTACTTC.

Here the CDR3 reads CASSMGDRRGDGYTF. The CDR3 DNA reads TGTGCCAGTAGTATGGGGGACAGAAGGGGCGATGGCTACACCTTC. The chain carries TRBV19 and TRBJ1-2, with TRBD1 identical over 7 bases. Germline lookup yields CDR1 LNHDA and CDR2 SQIVND (reference sequence). CDR3 size: 15 residues. After removal of 3 bases from V and 6 bases from J, the junction contained 10 bases not matched to a gene. The whole variable domain, filled in from reference TRBV19 and TRBJ1-2, reads DGGITQSPKYLFRKEGQNVTLSCEQNLNHDAMYWYRQDPGQGLRLIYYSQIVNDFQKGDIAEGYSVSREKKESFPLTVTSAQKNPTAFYLCASSMGDRRGDGYTFGSGTRLTVV.

V and J are TRBV30 and TRBJ1-2; D gene uncertain. V was trimmed by 4 bases and J by 8 bases, leaving 8 bases between them. CDR3 length: 10 amino acids. CDR1 is GTSNPN and CDR2 is SVGIG in the germline V gene (reference sequence). The CDR3 sequence: CAWKERGYTF. CDR3 in DNA: TGTGCCTGGAAAGAGAGGGGCTACACCTTC.

The CDR3 sequence is CAISEDRQVNEKLFF. CDR3 nucleotides: TGTGCCATCAGTGAGGATAGACAGGTTAATGAAAAACTGTTTTTT. The gene calls are TRBV10-3 and TRBJ1-4; tentatively, D is TRBD1 (6 bases). Trimming removed 2 bases at V and 4 bases at J, with 11 bases between. This CDR3 is 15 amino acids long. In germline, CDR1 is ENHRY, CDR2 SYGVKD.

The CDR3 protein is CASSLPRQKETQYF. The DNA for the CDR3 is TGTGCCAGCAGTTTACCCCGACAGAAAGAGACCCAGTACTTC. This chain joins TRBV28 and TRBJ2-5; D perhaps matches TRBD1 (5 bases). Trimming stripped 2 bases from V and 3 bases from J, with 10 bases between. This CDR3 has 14 residues. Germline V gene sequence: CDR1 MDHEN, CDR2 SYDVKM.

The chain employs TRBV28 and TRBJ2-7, with 10 bases identical to TRBD1. This CDR3 is built from 14 residues. CDR1 is MDHEN, CDR2 SYDVKM, per germline. After removal of 4 bases from V and 9 bases from J, the junction contained 9 bases not matched to a gene. The CDR3 coding sequence is TGTGCCAGCAGTTCCCCGGGGACAGGGGACGTGCAGTACTTC. Translated: CASSSPGTGDVQYF.

This sequence joins TRBV4-1 and TRBJ2-7, with 7 bases fitting TRBD2. The CDR3 sequence is 14 residues long. V lost 1 base to trimming and J lost 2 bases; unmatched junction nucleotides: 2. Germline-derived CDR1 and CDR2 are MGHRA and YSYEKL. In DNA, the CDR3 is TGCGCCAGCAGCCAAGGCGGGGGAACCTACGAGCAGTACTTC. It is translated as CASSQGGGTYEQYF.